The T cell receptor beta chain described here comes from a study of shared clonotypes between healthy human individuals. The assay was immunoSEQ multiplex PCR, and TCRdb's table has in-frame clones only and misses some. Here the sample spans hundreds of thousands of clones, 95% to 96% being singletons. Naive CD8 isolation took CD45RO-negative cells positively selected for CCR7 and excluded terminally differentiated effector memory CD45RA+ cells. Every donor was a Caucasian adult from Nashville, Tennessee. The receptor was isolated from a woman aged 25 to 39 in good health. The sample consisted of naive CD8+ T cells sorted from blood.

The CDR3 sequence: CASRTENEKLFF. In nucleotides, the CDR3 is TGCGCCAGCCGGACGGAAAATGAAAAACTGTTTTTT. V and J are TRBV5-1 and TRBJ1-4; no clear D gene. In germline, CDR1 is SGHRS, CDR2 YFSETQ. V lost 7 bases and J 5 bases, leaving 9 bases between the germline ends. This CDR3 is 12 amino acids long. Variable domain in full (rest from reference TRBV5-1 and TRBJ1-4): KAGVTQTPRYLIKTRGQQVTLSCSPISGHRSVSWYQQTPGQGLQFLFEYFSETQRNKGNFPGRFSGRQFSNSRSEMNVSTLELGDSALYLCASRTENEKLFFGSGTQLSVL.